The entry below describes one T cell receptor (beta chain). The entry originates in a study of blood T cell repertoires in COVID-19. Libraries were prepared by immunoSEQ multiplex PCR; TCRdb keeps only in-frame clonotypes and omits some of them. This table has around 300,000 clones, 85% to 90% appearing once. Sequenced: peripheral blood. This TCR was recovered from a human donor in a cohort sampled during active COVID-19.

In nucleotides, the CDR3 is TGTGCCGTCCCAGGGACTAGCGCCACCCTGGGGACCGGGGAGCTGTTTTTT. This codes for CAVPGTSATLGTGELFF. The V and J genes are TRBV21-1 and TRBJ2-2; TRBD2, the table's D call, was not compared with the DNA. TRBV21-1 is assigned pseudogene status. The CDR3 is 17 amino acids.